This is a list of T cell receptor beta chains from one sample in a study of blood T cell repertoires in COVID-19. Here immunoSEQ multiplex PCR was the method, and the copy in TCRdb shows in-frame clones only, minus some. The sample has tens of thousands of clones, 70% to 80% seen once. The sequenced sample consisted of peripheral blood. These TCRs come from a man aged 50 or older with active or convalescent COVID-19. CDR3s include the opening cysteine and the closing phenylalanine or tryptophan. Clone size is not always given. Where it is, it says once, few, many or a class for expanded clones.

V: TRBV6-5; J: TRBJ1-1; size: .; CDR3: CASTSSGAQGEAFF
V: TRBV4-1; J: TRBJ1-1; size: .; CDR3: CASSNTDRSRGEAFF
V: TRBV9; J: TRBJ2-2; size: .; CDR3: CASSVVPGTTTGELFF
V: TRBV5-1; J: TRBJ2-2; size: .; CDR3: CASATGGAPNTGELFF
V: TRBV5-1; J: TRBJ1-1; size: .; CDR3: CASSELQGGRPEAFF
V: TRBV5-5; J: TRBJ2-5; size: .; CDR3: CASSLALTGTGETQYF
V: TRBV7-9; J: TRBJ1-4; size: .; CDR3: CASSSDSRDRSTNEKLFF
V: TRBV7-9; J: TRBJ2-7; size: .; CDR3: CASSSGGRTSGNSYEQYF
V: TRBV27; J: TRBJ1-1; size: .; CDR3: CASSFSQNTEAFF
V: TRBV12-3/TRBV12-4; J: TRBJ2-5; size: .; CDR3: CASSQNSRETQYF
V: TRBV25-1; J: TRBJ2-7; size: many; CDR3: CASSECGIMSSYEQYF
V: TRBV12-3/TRBV12-4; J: TRBJ1-4; size: .; CDR3: CASRGGSNEKLFF
V: TRBV2; J: TRBJ2-2; size: .; CDR3: CASSAGGTGELFF
V: TRBV13; J: TRBJ2-7; size: .; CDR3: CASSLQGLAAYEQYF
V: TRBV5-1; J: TRBJ2-7; size: .; CDR3: CASRLAGDPPYEQYF
V: TRBV5-8; J: TRBJ2-1; size: .; CDR3: CASSISEPYLGTAYNEQFF
V: TRBV28; J: TRBJ1-1; size: few; CDR3: CASSSPGENTEAFF
V: TRBV20-1; J: TRBJ2-7; size: once; CDR3: CSASDRDRGSYEQYF
V: TRBV4-1; J: TRBJ1-2; size: .; CDR3: CASSQERGIGGYTF
V: TRBV27; J: TRBJ2-2; size: .; CDR3: CASSFWATQNTGELFF
V: TRBV7-7; J: TRBJ2-5; size: .; CDR3: CASSLAGTGETQYF
V: TRBV5-6; J: TRBJ2-3; size: .; CDR3: CASSGSWGFTDTQYF
V: TRBV5-1; J: TRBJ2-1; size: many; CDR3: CASSVGLAGDYEQFF
V: TRBV18; J: TRBJ2-2; size: .; CDR3: CASSPSGNTGELFF
V: TRBV7-2; J: TRBJ2-2; size: .; CDR3: CASSLMGHRQTGELFF
V: TRBV6-2/TRBV6-3; J: TRBJ1-1; size: once; CDR3: CASSFAATGVNTEAFF
V: TRBV6-5; J: TRBJ1-1; size: .; CDR3: CASSSLGWEAFF
V: TRBV7-2; J: TRBJ2-3; size: .; CDR3: CASSLIGVSTDTQYF
V: TRBV6-1; J: TRBJ1-1; size: .; CDR3: CASSLGTEAFF
V: TRBV10-3; J: TRBJ2-1; size: .; CDR3: CAISEGGLVNEQFF
V: TRBV5-6; J: TRBJ1-5; size: .; CDR3: CASSFGSFGPLNQPQHF
V: TRBV18; J: TRBJ2-5; size: .; CDR3: CASSAGETQYF
V: TRBV6-5; J: TRBJ1-1; size: .; CDR3: CASSRSGGTEAFF
V: TRBV27; J: TRBJ1-6; size: .; CDR3: CASSLNSQGNSPLHF
V: TRBV29-1; J: TRBJ2-2; size: .; CDR3: CSVEAQGATGELFF
V: TRBV12-3/TRBV12-4; J: TRBJ1-2; size: .; CDR3: CASTSDRVYGYTF
V: TRBV19; J: TRBJ2-1; size: .; CDR3: CASSIIGLAGYNEQFF
V: TRBV11-3; J: TRBJ2-1; size: .; CDR3: CASSSGVAGESYNEQFF
V: TRBV7-2; J: TRBJ2-7; size: .; CDR3: CASSLAPTGSIYEQYF
V: TRBV29-1; J: TRBJ2-3; size: .; CDR3: CSGRTSGSTDTQYF
V: TRBV13; J: TRBJ1-5; size: .; CDR3: CASSVMGQGGQPQHF
V: TRBV2; J: TRBJ1-1; size: .; CDR3: CASSRGQITAFF
V: TRBV5-6; J: TRBJ2-3; size: .; CDR3: CASSWRQGDKDTQYF
V: TRBV29-1; J: TRBJ1-1; size: .; CDR3: CSVGGGTEAFF
V: TRBV2; J: TRBJ1-5; size: .; CDR3: CASKKRQAGQPQHF
V: TRBV6-5; J: TRBJ1-6; size: .; CDR3: CASSATGDSPLHF
V: TRBV15; J: TRBJ1-5; size: few; CDR3: CATGGFSNQPQHF
V: TRBV5-1; J: TRBJ2-7; size: .; CDR3: CASSRSGQGIEQYF
V: TRBV5-1; J: TRBJ2-1; size: .; CDR3: CASSLGPSGSYEQFF
V: TRBV27; J: TRBJ2-2; size: .; CDR3: CASSFMLGTGELFF
V: TRBV2; J: TRBJ2-7; size: few; CDR3: CASTIYPGQGYEQYF
V: TRBV2; J: TRBJ2-2; size: .; CDR3: CASSEGAGGELFF
V: TRBV6-1; J: TRBJ2-2; size: .; CDR3: CASSEVVKPGELFF
V: TRBV6-5; J: TRBJ1-5; size: once; CDR3: CASSYKGATQPQHF